A single T cell receptor (beta chain) is shown here with its context. Its antigen is unidentified. This CDR3 has 17 residues. V shed 5 bases, J shed 8 bases, and the junction held 16 bases outside the gene matches. Germline loops: CDR1 SGHTA, CDR2 FQGNSA. Then a second PCR, running roughly 6 to 12 cycles, was carried out with a sample-barcoded 5' primer and a J-beta primer mix. TCRdb reprocessed the 5' RACE reads via MiXCR and lists one record per CDR3 protein. The table lists hundreds of thousands of distinct CDR3 sequences, roughly half of them singletons. This record belongs to a study of blood T cells in healthy people across ages. Whole-study findings and limits: Roughly linear age-related decline in beta diversity appeared, significant by age roughly 40.

Staff drew around 10 milliliters of peripheral blood from each donor. The clonotype originates from a woman of 80 years or more in good health. The J gene is TRBJ2-1, the V gene TRBV7-2; 9 positions agree with TRBD2. The specimen was blood. The CDR3 reads CASSRGLAGERADEQFF. The CDR3 DNA reads TGTGCCAGCAGCCGGGGTTTAGCGGGAGAGCGGGCGGATGAGCAGTTCTTC.